Included here is one T cell receptor (beta chain) sequence, with context. This record comes from a study of CXCR3-negative and CXCR3-positive naive CD8 T cells. About the study: About 140 million TRB reads were obtained overall (about 1.5 +/- 0.3 million per library).

The CDR3 is made up of 16 amino acids. The libraries of TRB cDNA were prepared using 5' RACE with UMI labels. No DNA is given; TCRdb re-called the 5' RACE reads and lists each CDR3 protein once. Its clone listing holds 60,000 or so distinct CDR3 sequences. This clonotype was sampled from a human donor in good health. Some clones in this sample may be carry-over from other donors' samples. This chain joins TRBV21-1 and TRBJ2-5; without DNA, the TCRdb call of TRBD2 cannot be checked. TRBV21-1 is annotated as a pseudogene. The specimen sequenced was memory CD8+ T cells from blood. The CDR3 is CASSKPAGGQVETQYF.